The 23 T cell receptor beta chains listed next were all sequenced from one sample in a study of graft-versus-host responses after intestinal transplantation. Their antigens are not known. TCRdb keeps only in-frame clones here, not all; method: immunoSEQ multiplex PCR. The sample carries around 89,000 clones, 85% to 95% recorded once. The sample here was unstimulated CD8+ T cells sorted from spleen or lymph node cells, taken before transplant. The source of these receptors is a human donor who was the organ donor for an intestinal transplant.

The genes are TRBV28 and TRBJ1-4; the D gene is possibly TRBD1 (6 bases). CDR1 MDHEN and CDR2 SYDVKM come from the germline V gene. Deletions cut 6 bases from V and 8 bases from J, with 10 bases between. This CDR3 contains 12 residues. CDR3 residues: CASRPQGEKLFF. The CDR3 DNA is TGTGCCAGCAGACCGCAGGGGGAAAAACTGTTTTTT.

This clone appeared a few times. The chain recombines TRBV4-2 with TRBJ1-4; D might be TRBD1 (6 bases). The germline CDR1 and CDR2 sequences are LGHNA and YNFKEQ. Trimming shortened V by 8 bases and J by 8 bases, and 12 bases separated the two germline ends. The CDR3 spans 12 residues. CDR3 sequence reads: CASHRVGEKLFF. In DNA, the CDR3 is TGTGCCAGCCACAGGGTAGGAGAAAAACTGTTTTTT.

CDR3 amino acids: CASSQDFSYEQYF. Here the CDR3 DNA reads TGTGCCAGCAGCCAGGACTTCTCCTACGAGCAGTACTTC. The rearrangement links TRBV4-2 to TRBJ2-7; maybe TRBD2 (5 bases). The CDR3 is made up of 13 amino acids. V lost 3 bases and J 0 bases, leaving 6 bases between the germline ends. Germline V CDR1 and CDR2: LGHNA, YNFKEQ.

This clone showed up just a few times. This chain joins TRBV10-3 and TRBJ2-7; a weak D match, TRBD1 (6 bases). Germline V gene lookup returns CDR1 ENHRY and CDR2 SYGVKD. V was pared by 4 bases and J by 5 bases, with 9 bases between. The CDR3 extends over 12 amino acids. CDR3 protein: CAISAKGDEQYF. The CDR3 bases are TGTGCCATCAGTGCCAAGGGGGACGAGCAGTACTTC.

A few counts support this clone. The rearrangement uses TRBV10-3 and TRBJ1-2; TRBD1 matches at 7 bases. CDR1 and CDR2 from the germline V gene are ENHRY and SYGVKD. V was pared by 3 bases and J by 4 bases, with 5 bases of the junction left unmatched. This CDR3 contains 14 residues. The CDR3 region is CAISDRGFSYGYTF. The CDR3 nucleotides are TGTGCCATCAGTGACAGGGGGTTTTCCTATGGCTACACCTTC.

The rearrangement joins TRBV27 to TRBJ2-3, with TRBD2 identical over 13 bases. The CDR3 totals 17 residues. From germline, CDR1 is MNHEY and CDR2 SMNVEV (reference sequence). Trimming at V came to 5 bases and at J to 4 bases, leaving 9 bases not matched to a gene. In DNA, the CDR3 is TGTGCCAGCAGTGTTCTCGGACTAGCGGGGGACTCAGATACGCAGTATTTT. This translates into CASSVLGLAGDSDTQYF.

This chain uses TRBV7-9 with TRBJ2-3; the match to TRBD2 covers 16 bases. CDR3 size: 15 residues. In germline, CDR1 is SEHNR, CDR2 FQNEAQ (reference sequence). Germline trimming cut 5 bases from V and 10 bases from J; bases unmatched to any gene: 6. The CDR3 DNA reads TGTGCCAGCAGCACACCCGGGACTAGCGGGGGGGCGCAGTATTTT. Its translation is CASSTPGTSGGAQYF. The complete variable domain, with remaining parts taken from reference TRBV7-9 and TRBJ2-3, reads DTGVSQNPRHKITKRGQNVTFRCDPISEHNRLYWYRQTLGQGPEFLTYFQNEAQLEKSRLLSDRFSAERPKGSFSTLEIQRTEQGDSAMYLCASSTPGTSGGAQYFGPGTRLTVL.

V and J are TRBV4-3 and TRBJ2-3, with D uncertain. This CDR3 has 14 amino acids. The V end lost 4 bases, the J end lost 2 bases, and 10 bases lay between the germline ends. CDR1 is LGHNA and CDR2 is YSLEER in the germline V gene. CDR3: CASSRELNTDTQYF. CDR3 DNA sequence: TGCGCCAGCAGCCGAGAACTCAACACAGATACGCAGTATTTT.

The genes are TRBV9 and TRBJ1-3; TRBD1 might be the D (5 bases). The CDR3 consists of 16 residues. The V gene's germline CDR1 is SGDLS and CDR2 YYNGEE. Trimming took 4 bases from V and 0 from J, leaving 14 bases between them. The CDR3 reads CASSPRRGYSGNTIYF. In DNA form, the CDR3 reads TGTGCCAGCAGCCCTAGGAGGGGCTACTCTGGAAACACCATATATTTT.

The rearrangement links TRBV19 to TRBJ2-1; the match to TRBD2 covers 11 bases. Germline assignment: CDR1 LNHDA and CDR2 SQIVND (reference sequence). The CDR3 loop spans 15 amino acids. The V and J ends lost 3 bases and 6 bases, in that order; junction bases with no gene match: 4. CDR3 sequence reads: CASSIGLAGGNEQFF. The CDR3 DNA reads TGTGCCAGTAGTATCGGGCTAGCGGGGGGCAATGAGCAGTTCTTC.

CDR3 sequence: CASSQASDGNTIYF. The CDR3 DNA is TGTGCCAGCAGCCAAGCCTCAGATGGAAACACCATATATTTT. J is TRBJ1-3 and V is TRBV4-2; D is unclear. The V and J ends lost 1 base and 3 bases respectively, with 7 bases between them. Per the germline V gene, CDR1 is LGHNA and CDR2 is YNFKEQ. CDR3 size: 14 residues.

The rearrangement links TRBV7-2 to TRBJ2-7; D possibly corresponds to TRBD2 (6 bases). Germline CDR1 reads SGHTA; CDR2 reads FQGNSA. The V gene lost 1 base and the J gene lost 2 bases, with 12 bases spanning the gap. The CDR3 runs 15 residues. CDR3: CASSLESTSTYEQYF. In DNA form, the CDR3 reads TGTGCCAGCAGCTTAGAGTCGACTAGTACCTACGAGCAGTACTTC.

Here the CDR3 reads CASSQELAGGYNEQFF. As DNA, the CDR3 is TGTGCCAGCAGCCAAGAACTAGCGGGGGGGTACAATGAGCAGTTCTTC. J is TRBJ2-1 and V is TRBV4-2; TRBD2 matches 13 bases. The CDR3 contains 16 residues. The germline gives CDR1 LGHNA, CDR2 YNFKEQ. Trimming took 0 bases from V and 4 from J; bases not matched to a gene: 0.

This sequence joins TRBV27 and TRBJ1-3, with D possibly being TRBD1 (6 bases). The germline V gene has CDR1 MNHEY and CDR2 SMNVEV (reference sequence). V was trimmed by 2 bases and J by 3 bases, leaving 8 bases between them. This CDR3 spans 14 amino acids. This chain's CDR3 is CASSLTGIGNTIYF. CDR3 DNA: TGTGCCAGCAGTTTAACAGGGATTGGAAACACCATATATTTT.

In nucleotides, the CDR3 is TGCAGCGTTTCCGCGGAGCCGGGACAGGGGCCCACTGAAGCTTTCTTT. It is translated as CSVSAEPGQGPTEAFF. The chain combines TRBV29-1 with TRBJ1-1; 10 nucleotides line up with TRBD1. Germline lookup yields CDR1 SQVTM and CDR2 ANQGSEA. The length of the CDR3 is 16 residues. V shed 5 bases, J shed 4 bases, and the junction held 13 bases outside the gene matches.

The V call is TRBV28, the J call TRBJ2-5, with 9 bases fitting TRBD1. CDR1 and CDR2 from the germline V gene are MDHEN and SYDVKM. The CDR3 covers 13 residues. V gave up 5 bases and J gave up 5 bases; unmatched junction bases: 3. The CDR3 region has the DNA TGTGCCAGCAGTGTACAGGGGGCGGAGACCCAGTACTTC. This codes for CASSVQGAETQYF.

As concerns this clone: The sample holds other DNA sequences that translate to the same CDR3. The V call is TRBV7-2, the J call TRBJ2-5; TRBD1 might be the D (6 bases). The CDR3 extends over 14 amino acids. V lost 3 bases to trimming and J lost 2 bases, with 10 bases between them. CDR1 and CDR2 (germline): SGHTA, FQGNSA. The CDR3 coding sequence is TGTGCCAGCAGCTTCCGGGACAAACAAGAGACCCAGTACTTC. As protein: CASSFRDKQETQYF.

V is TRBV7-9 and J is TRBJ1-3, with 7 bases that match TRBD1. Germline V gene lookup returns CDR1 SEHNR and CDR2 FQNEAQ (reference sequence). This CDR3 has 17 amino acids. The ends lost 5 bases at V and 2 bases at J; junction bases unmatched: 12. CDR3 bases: TGTGCCAGCAGCCAACCTAGACAGGGATCCCCTGGAAACACCATATATTTT. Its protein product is CASSQPRQGSPGNTIYF.

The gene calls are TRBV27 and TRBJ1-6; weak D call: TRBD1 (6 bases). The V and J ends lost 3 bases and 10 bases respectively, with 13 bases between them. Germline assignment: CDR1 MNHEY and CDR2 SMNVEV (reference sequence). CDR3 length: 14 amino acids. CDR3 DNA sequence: TGTGCCAGCAGTTTTTCACAGGGTTTCTCACCCCTCCACTTT. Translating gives CASSFSQGFSPLHF.

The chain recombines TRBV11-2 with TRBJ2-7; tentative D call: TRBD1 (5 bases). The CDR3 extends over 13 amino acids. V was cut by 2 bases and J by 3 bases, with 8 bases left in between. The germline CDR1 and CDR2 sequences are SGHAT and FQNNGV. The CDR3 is CASSLPGLYEQYF. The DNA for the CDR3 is TGTGCCAGCAGCTTACCAGGGCTCTACGAGCAGTACTTC.

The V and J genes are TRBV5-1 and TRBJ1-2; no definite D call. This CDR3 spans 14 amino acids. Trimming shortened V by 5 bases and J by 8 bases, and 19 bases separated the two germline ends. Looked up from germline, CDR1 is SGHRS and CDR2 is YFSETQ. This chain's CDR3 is CASRRSRITGGYTF. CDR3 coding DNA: TGCGCCAGCAGGCGCAGCCGGATTACGGGGGGCTACACCTTC.

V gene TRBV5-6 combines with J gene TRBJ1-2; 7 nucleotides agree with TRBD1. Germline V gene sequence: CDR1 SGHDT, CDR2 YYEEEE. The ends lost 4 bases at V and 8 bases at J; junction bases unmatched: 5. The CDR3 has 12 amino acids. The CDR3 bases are TGTGCCAGCAGCAGGGGGCGCAGGGGCTACACCTTC. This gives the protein CASSRGRRGYTF.

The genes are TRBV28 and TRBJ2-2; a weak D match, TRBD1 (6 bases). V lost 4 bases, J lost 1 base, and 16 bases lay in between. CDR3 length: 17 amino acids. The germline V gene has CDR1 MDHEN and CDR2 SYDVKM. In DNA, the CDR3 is TGTGCCAGCAGTTCGTACAGGGCCCGGGGGAACACCGGGGAGCTGTTTTTT. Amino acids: CASSSYRARGNTGELFF.